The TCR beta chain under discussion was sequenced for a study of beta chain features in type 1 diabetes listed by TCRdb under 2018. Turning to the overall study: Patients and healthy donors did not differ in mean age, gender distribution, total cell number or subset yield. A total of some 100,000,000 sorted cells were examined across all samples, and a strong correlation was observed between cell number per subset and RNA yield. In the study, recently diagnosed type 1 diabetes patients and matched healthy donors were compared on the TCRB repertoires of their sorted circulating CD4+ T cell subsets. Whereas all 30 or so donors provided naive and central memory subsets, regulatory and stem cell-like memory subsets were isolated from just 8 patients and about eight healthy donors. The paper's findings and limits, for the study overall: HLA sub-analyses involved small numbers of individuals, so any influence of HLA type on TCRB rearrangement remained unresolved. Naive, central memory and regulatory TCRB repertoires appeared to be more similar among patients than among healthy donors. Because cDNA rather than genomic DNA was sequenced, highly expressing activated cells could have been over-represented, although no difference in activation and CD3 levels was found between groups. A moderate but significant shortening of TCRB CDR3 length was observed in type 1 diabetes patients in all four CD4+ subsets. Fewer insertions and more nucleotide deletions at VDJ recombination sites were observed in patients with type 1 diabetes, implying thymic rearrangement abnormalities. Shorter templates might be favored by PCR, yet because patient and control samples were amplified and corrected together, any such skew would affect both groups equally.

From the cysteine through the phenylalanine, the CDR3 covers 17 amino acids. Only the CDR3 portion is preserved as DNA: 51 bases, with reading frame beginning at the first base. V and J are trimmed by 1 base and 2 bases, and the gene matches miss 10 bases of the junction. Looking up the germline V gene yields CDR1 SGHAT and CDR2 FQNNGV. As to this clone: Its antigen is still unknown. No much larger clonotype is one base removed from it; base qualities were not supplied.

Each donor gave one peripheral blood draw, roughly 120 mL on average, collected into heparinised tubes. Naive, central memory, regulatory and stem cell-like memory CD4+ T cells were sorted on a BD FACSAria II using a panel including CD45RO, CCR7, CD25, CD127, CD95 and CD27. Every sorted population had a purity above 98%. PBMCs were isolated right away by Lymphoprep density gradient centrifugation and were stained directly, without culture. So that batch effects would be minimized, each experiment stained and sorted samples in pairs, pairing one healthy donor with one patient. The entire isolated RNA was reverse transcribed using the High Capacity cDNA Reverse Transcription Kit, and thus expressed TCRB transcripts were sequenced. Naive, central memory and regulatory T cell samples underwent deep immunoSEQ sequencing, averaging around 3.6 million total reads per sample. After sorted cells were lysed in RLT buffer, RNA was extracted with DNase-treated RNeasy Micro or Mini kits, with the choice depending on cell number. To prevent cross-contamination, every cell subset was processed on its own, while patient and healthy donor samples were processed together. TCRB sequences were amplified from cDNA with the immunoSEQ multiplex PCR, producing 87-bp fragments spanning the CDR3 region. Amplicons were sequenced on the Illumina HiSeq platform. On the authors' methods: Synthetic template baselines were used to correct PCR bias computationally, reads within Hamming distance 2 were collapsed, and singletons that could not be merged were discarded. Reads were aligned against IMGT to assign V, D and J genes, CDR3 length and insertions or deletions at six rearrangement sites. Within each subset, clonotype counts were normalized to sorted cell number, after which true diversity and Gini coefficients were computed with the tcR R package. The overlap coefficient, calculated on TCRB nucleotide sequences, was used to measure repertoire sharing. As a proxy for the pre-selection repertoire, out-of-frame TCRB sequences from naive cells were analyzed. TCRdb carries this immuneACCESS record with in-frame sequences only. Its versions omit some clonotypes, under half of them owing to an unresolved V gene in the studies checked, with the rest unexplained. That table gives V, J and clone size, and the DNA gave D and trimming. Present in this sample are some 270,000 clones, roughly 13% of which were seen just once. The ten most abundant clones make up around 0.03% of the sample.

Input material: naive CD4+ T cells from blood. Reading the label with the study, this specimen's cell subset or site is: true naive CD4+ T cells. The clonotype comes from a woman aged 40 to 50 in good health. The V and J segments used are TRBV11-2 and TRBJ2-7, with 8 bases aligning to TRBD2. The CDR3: CASSLAPGGGRPYEQYF. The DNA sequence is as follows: TGTGCCAGCAGCTTAGCGCCTGGCGGGGGGCGACCCTACGAGCAGTACTTC. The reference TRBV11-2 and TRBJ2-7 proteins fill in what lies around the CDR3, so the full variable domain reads EAGVAQSPRYKIIEKRQSVAFWCNPISGHATLYWYQQILGQGPKLLIQFQNNGVVDDSQLPKDRFSAERLKGVDSTLKIQPAKLEDSAVYLCASSLAPGGGRPYEQYFGPGTRLTVT.